These 10 T cell receptor beta chains were sequenced from one sample in a study of T cell responses to AZD1222 COVID-19 vaccine. Measured with immunoSEQ multiplex PCR; TCRdb has only the in-frame clones, and not every one. The table records roughly 160,000 clones, roughly nine tenths of them present only once. Sequenced material: peripheral blood, taken 28 days after the second AZD1222 dose. These receptors were obtained from an adult who received the AZD1222 COVID-19 vaccine.

V is TRBV7-2 and J is TRBJ2-3, with 13 bases identical to TRBD2. The ends lost 4 bases at V and 3 bases at J; junction bases unmatched: 4. The CDR3 length is 16 residues. CDR1 is SGHTA, CDR2 FQGNSA, per germline. The CDR3 coding sequence is TGTGCCAGCAGCTCCAAGACTAGCGGGGGGACAGATACGCAGTATTTT. It encodes CASSSKTSGGTDTQYF.

This chain connects TRBV4-3 to TRBJ1-2; 8 nucleotides align to TRBD1. This CDR3 has 14 amino acids. V trimming: 5 bases; J trimming: 4 bases; junction bases outside the gene matches: 6. From germline, CDR1 is LGHNA and CDR2 YSLEER. CDR3 amino acids: CASSRRTGTYGYTF. CDR3 nucleotide sequence: TGCGCCAGCAGCAGGAGGACAGGGACCTATGGCTACACCTTC.

The rearrangement uses TRBV9 and TRBJ2-6; 8 bases map to TRBD2. Trimming at V came to 0 bases and at J to 1 base, leaving 6 bases not matched to a gene. This CDR3 spans 18 amino acids. CDR1 and CDR2 (germline): SGDLS, YYNGEE. CDR3 sequence reads: CASSVVPAGGSGANVLTF. DNA for the CDR3: TGTGCCAGCAGCGTAGTCCCCGCGGGGGGATCTGGGGCCAACGTCCTGACTTTC.

The chain employs TRBV19 and TRBJ2-3; D perhaps matches TRBD2 (6 bases). The CDR3 length is 13 residues. Trimming shortened V by 8 bases and J by 5 bases, and 14 bases separated the two germline ends. Per germline, CDR1 LNHDA and CDR2 SQIVND (reference sequence). The CDR3 sequence is CASFAGPGDTQYF. Here the CDR3 DNA reads TGTGCCAGTTTTGCGGGGCCCGGAGATACGCAGTATTTT. The variable domain in full, completed from reference TRBV19 and TRBJ2-3, reads DGGITQSPKYLFRKEGQNVTLSCEQNLNHDAMYWYRQDPGQGLRLIYYSQIVNDFQKGDIAEGYSVSREKKESFPLTVTSAQKNPTAFYLCASFAGPGDTQYFGPGTRLTVL.

This chain joins TRBV28 and TRBJ2-1; 7 positions match TRBD1. The germline CDR1 and CDR2 sequences are MDHEN and SYDVKM. The V segment lost 4 bases and the J segment 1 base; nucleotides outside the gene matches: 10. The CDR3 is made up of 17 amino acids. The CDR3 DNA follows: TGTGCCAGCAGTTCCACCGGGGTCAGGGGGTCCTACAATGAGCAGTTCTTC. Translating gives CASSSTGVRGSYNEQFF. The variable domain in full, with the rest retrieved from reference TRBV28 and TRBJ2-1, is DVKVTQSSRYLVKRTGEKVFLECVQDMDHENMFWYRQDPGLGLRLIYFSYDVKMKEKGDIPEGYSVSREKKERFSLILESASTNQTSMYLCASSSTGVRGSYNEQFFGPGTRLTVL.

The rearrangement links TRBV19 to TRBJ2-2; either TRBD1 or TRBD2 may fit D (5 bases each). Trimming removed 7 bases at V and 5 bases at J, with 17 bases between. The length of the CDR3 is 15 residues. From germline, CDR1 is LNHDA and CDR2 SQIVND (reference sequence). CDR3 sequence: CASTQDGAETGELFF. The CDR3 nucleotides are TGTGCCAGTACCCAGGACGGGGCGGAAACCGGGGAGCTGTTTTTT.

The V and J genes are TRBV5-1 and TRBJ1-6; D is uncertain. Per germline, CDR1 SGHRS and CDR2 YFSETQ. This CDR3 region has 13 residues. The germline V and J ends were trimmed by 4 bases and 10 bases, with 12 bases remaining between them. CDR3 sequence reads: CASSADPRSPLHF. In DNA, the CDR3 is TGCGCCAGCAGCGCGGACCCGAGGTCACCCCTCCACTTT.

The chain is built from TRBV19 and TRBJ2-1; D unclear. The CDR3 extends over 14 amino acids. The ends were cut back, 4 bases at V and 1 base at J, with 8 bases in the middle. Germline loops: CDR1 LNHDA, CDR2 SQIVND (reference sequence). This chain's CDR3 is CASSKSHSYNEQFF. The DNA of the CDR3 is TGTGCCAGTAGTAAGTCTCATTCCTACAATGAGCAGTTCTTC.

The chain employs TRBV29-1 and TRBJ1-5; TRBD1 is a possible D gene (6 bases). V was shortened by 6 bases and J by 0 bases, with 9 bases between the two germline ends. Germline CDR1 is SQVTM and CDR2 is ANQGSEA. CDR3 size: 13 residues. CDR3 loop: CSVGQSSNQPQHF. CDR3 in DNA: TGCAGCGTCGGACAGTCTAGCAATCAGCCCCAGCATTTT.

This chain uses TRBV21-1 with TRBJ1-6; TRBD1, as called in the table, went unchecked against the DNA. TRBV21-1 is described as a pseudogene. This CDR3 contains 18 residues. The CDR3 protein is CASSTSGAPFSYNSPLHF. DNA for the CDR3: TGTGCCAGCAGCACCTCAGGGGCCCCCTTCTCCTATAATTCACCCCTCCACTTT.